The 2 T cell receptor beta chains below come from one sample, sequenced in a study of OX40 agonist ivuxolimab in advanced cancers. Sequencing used immunoSEQ multiplex PCR; TCRdb keeps in-frame clones, though not all of them. The data contain around 83,000 clones, over 75% of them singletons. The sample here was CD4+ or CD8+ T cells sorted from blood, taken in a trial of the OX40 agonist ivuxolimab. These receptors were taken from an adult with an advanced solid tumor such as melanoma, head and neck, liver or kidney cancer.

The CDR3 DNA reads TGTGCCTCTAGAGAGGGGTCAAACTACGAGCAGTACTTC. Residues: CASREGSNYEQYF. V is TRBV10-3 and J is TRBJ2-7; D may match TRBD1 or TRBD2 (5 bases each). Looked up from germline, CDR1 is ENHRY and CDR2 is SYGVKD. The CDR3 loop spans 13 amino acids. Trimming left V 11 bases short and J 3 bases short, with 17 bases between.

The V gene is TRBV27, the J gene TRBJ1-2; D uncertain. Trimming pared 4 bases from V and 8 bases from J, leaving 14 bases between. The CDR3 spans 13 residues. The germline gives CDR1 MNHEY, CDR2 SMNVEV (reference sequence). Written as DNA, the CDR3 is TGTGCCAGCAGTTCACCCCTTAACAGCGGCTACACCTTC. Translation gives CASSSPLNSGYTF.